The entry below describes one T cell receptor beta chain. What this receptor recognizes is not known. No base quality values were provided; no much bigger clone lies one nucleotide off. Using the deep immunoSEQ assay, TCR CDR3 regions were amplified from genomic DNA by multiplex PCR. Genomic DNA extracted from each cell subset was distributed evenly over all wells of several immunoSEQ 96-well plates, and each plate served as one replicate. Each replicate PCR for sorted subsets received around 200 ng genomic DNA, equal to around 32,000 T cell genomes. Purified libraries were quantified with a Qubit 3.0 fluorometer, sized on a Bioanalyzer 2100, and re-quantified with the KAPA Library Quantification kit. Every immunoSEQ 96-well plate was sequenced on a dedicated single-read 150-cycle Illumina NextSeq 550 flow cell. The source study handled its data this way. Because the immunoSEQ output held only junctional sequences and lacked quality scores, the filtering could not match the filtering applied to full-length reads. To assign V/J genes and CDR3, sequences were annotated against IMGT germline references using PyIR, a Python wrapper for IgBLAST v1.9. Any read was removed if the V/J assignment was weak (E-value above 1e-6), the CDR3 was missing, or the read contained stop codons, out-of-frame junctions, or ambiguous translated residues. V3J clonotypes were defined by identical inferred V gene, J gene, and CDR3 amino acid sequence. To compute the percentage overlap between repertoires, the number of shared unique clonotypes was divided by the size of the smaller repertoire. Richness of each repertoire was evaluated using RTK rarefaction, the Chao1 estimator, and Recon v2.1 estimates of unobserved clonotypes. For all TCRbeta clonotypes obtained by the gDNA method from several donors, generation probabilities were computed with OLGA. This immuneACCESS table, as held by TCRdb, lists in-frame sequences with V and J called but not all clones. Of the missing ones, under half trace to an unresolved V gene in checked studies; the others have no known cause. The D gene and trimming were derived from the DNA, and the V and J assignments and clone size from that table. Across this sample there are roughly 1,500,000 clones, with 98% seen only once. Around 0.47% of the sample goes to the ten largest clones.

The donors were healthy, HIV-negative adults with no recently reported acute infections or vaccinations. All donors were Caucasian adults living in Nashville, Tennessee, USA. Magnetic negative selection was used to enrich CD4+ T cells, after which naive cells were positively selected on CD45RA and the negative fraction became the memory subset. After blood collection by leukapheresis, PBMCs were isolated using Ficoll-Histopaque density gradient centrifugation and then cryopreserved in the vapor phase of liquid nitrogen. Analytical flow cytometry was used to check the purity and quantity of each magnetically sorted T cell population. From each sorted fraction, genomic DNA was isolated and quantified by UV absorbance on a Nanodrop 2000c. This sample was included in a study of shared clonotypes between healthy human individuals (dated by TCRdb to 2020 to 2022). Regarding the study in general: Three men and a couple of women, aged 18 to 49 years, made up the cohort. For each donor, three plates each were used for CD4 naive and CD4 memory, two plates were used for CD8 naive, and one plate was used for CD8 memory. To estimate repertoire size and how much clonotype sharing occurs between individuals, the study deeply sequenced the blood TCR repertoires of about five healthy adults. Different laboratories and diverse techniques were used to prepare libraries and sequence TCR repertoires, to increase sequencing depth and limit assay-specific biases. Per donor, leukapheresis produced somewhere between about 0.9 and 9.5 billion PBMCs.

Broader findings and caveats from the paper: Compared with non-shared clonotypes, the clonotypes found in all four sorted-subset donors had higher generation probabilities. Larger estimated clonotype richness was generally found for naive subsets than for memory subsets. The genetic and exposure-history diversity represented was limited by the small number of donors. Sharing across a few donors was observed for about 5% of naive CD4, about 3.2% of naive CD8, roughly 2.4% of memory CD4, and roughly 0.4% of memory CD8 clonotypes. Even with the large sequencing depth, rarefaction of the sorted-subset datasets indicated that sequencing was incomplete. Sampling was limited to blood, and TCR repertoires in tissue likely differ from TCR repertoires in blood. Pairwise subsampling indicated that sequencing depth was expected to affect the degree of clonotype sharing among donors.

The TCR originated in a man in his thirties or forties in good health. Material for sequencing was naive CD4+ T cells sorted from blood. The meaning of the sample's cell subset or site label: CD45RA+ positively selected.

In nucleotide form, the sequence is TGTGCCGCCGGGGAATCAGAGACCCAGTACTTC. It specifies CAAGESETQYF. The sequence links TRBV7-9 to TRBJ2-5; D gene: possibly TRBD2, on 5 matching bases. The junction carries 11 bases between V and J, which are trimmed by 11 bases and 4 bases respectively. CDR1 and CDR2 (SEHNR, FQNEAQ) derive from the germline V gene (reference sequence). The CDR3 runs 11 residues from the cysteine to the phenylalanine. Only the CDR3 DNA is retained, 33 bases long and in frame from the first base.